The clone carrying this TCR beta chain was seen many times. Its target is unknown. This entry comes from a study of T cell repertoires in cytomegalovirus infection. Whole-study findings and limits: CMV-specific TCR beta clonotypes restricted by HLA-C were the ones dominating the ex vivo response. Using cumulative public TCR beta family frequency, the authors identified those who carried CMV together with the relevant HLA.

The CDR3 totals 18 residues. V gave up 1 base and J gave up 4 bases; unmatched junction bases: 11. TCRdb fed the reads into MiXCR, producing one record per CDR3 protein. The table lists about 300,000 distinct CDR3 sequences, about 8.8% of them singletons. The chain joins TRBV12-3 or TRBV12-4 to TRBJ2-3; 10 positions match TRBD1. Sequencing used PBMCs. The TCR sequence derives from a human donor in good health (CMV status not recorded). Some clones in this sample may be carry-over from other donors' samples. The CDR3 is CASSLEGQGLGRADTQYF. The CDR3 bases are TGTGCCAGCAGTTTAGAGGGACAGGGGTTAGGGCGTGCAGATACGCAGTATTTT.